This TCR beta chain emerged from a study of beta chain features in type 1 diabetes. Study-wide context: There was similarity between patients and healthy donors in age, gender and cell yields. The samples had around 100 million sorted cells examined in all.

This clone was counted only a few times. The target antigen is unknown. Germline CDR1 reads LNHNV; CDR2 reads YYDKDF (reference sequence). The CDR3 has 17 amino acids. V was cut by 5 bases and J by 0 bases, with 20 bases left in between. Expressed TCRB transcripts were sequenced because the entire RNA isolate underwent reverse transcription. Profiled with immunoSEQ multiplex PCR; TCRdb holds only in-frame clones, not every one. Here the sample spans 200,000 to 250,000 clones, over 9.5% being singletons. Whole-study findings and limits: No resolution was reached here on whether HLA type influences TCRB rearrangement.

The sequenced material came from naive CD4+ T cells from blood. The receptor's source is a woman under 30 in good health. The V call is TRBV15, the J call TRBJ2-7; no firm D call. CDR3 bases: TGTGCCACCAGCGAGCAGGCCTGGCTTCCGAGCTCCTACGAGCAGTACTTC. The encoded protein is CATSEQAWLPSSYEQYF.